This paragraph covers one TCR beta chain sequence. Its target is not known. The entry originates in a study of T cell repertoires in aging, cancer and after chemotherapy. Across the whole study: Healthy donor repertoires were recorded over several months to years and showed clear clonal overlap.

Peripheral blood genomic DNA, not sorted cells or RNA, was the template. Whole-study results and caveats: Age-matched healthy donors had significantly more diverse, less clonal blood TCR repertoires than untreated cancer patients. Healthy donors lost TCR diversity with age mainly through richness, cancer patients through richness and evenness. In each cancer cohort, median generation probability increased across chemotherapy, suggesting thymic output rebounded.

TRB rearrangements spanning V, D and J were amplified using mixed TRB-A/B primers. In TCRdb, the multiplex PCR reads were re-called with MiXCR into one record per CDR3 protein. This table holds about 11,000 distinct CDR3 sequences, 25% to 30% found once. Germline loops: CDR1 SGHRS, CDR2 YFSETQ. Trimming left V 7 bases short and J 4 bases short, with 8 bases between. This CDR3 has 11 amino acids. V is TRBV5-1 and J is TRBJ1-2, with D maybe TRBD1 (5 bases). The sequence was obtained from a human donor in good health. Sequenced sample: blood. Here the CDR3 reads CASSRGYGYTF. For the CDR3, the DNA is TGCGCCAGCTCTAGGGGCTATGGCTACACCTTC.